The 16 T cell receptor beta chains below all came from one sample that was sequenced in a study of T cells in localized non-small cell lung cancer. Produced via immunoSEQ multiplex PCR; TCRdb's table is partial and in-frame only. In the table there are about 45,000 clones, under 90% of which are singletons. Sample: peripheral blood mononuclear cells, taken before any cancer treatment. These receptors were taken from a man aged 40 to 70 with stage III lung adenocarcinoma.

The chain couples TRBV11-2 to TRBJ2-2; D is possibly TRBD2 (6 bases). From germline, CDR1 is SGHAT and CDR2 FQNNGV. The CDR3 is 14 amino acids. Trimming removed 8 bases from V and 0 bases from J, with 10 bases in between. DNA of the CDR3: TGTGCCAGCCGTCGGAGGGCGAACACCGGGGAGCTGTTTTTT. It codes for CASRRRANTGELFF.

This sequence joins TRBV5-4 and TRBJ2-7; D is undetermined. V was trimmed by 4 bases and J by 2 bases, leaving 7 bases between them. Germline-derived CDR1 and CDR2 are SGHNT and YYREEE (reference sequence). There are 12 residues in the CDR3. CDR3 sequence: CASSIDTYEQYF. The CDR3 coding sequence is TGTGCCAGCAGCATTGACACCTACGAGCAGTACTTC.

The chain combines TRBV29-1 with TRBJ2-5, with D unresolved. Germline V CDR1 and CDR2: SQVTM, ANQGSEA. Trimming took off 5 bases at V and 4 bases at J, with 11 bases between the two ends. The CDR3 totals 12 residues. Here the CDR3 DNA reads TGCAGCGTTATGACTGACACAGAGACCCAGTACTTC. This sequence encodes CSVMTDTETQYF. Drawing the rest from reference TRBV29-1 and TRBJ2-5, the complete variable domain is SAVISQKPSRDICQRGTSLTIQCQVDSQVTMMFWYRQQPGQSLTLIATANQGSEATYESGFVIDKFPISRPNLTFSTLTVSNMSPEDSSIYLCSVMTDTETQYFGPGTRLLVL.

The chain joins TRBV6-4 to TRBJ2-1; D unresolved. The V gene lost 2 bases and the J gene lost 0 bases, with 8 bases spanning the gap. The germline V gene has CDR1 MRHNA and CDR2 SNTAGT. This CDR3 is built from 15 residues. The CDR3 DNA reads TGTGCCAGCAGTGACGGGCTAGGCTCCTACAATGAGCAGTTCTTC. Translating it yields CASSDGLGSYNEQFF.

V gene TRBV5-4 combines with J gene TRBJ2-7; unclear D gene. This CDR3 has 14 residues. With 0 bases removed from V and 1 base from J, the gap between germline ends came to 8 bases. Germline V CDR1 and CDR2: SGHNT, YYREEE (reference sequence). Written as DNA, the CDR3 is TGTGCCAGCAGCTTGGGGTCAGTTTCCTACGAGCAGTACTTC. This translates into CASSLGSVSYEQYF.

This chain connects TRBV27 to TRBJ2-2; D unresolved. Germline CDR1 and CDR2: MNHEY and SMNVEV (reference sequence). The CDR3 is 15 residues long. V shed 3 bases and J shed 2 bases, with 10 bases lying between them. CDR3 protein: CASSLSLSNTGELFF. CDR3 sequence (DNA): TGTGCCAGCAGTTTGAGTCTCTCAAACACCGGGGAGCTGTTTTTT.

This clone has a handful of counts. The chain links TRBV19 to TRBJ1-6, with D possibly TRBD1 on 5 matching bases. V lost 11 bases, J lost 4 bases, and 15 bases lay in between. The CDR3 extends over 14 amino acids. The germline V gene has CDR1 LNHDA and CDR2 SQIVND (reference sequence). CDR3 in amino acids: CASKSREYNSPLHF. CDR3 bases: TGTGCCTCCAAGAGCAGGGAATATAATTCACCCCTCCACTTT.

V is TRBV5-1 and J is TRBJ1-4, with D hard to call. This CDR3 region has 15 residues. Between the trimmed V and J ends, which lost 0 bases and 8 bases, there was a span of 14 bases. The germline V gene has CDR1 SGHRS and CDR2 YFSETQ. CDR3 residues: CASSLAGEFGEKLFF. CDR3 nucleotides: TGCGCCAGCAGCTTGGCTGGGGAATTCGGGGAAAAACTGTTTTTT.

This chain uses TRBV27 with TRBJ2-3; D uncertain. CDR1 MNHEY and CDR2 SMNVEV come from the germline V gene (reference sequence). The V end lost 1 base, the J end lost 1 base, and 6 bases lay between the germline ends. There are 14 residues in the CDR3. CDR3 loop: CASSLFMRTDTQYF. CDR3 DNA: TGTGCCAGCAGTTTATTTATGCGCACAGATACGCAGTATTTT.

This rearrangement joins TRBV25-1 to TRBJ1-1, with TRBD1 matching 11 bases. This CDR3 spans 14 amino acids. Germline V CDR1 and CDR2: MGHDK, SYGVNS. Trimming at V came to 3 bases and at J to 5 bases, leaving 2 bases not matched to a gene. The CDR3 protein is CASSEDRGRTEAFF. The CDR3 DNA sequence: TGTGCCAGCAGTGAGGACAGGGGGCGGACTGAAGCTTTCTTT.

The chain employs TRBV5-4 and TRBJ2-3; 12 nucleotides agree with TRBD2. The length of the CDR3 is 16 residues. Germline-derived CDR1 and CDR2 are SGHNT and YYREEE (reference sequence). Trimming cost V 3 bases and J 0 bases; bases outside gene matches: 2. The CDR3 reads CASSSSGGASTDTQYF. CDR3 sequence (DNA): TGTGCCAGCAGCTCTAGCGGGGGGGCTAGCACAGATACGCAGTATTTT.

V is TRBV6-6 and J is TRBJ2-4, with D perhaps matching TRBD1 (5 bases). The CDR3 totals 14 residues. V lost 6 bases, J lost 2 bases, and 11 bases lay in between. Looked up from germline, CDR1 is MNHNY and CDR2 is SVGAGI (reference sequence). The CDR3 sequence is CASRSGLTKNIQYF. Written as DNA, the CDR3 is TGTGCCAGCAGGTCAGGGCTAACCAAAAACATTCAGTACTTC.

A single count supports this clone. CDR3 protein: CASSEFVDTTWGDKNIQYF. Written as DNA, the CDR3 is TGTGCCAGCAGTGAGTTTGTGGACACGACCTGGGGGGACAAAAACATTCAGTACTTC. The rearrangement joins TRBV2 to TRBJ2-4; possibly TRBD2 for D (6 bases). Trimming took off 3 bases at V and 3 bases at J, with 24 bases between the two ends. Germline V gene sequence: CDR1 SNHLY, CDR2 FYNNEI. The CDR3 runs 19 residues.

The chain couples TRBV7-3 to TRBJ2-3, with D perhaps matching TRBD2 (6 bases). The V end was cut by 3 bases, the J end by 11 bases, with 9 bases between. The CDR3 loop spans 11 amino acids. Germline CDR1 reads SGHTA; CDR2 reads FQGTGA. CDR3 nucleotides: TGTGCCAGCAGCTTGGGGGGAGGGCAGTATTTT. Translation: CASSLGGGQYF.

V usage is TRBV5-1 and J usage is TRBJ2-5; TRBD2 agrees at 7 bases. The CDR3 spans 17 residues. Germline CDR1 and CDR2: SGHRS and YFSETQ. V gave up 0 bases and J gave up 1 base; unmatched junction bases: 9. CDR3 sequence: CASSLAVVAGFQETQYF. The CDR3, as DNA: TGCGCCAGCAGCTTGGCCGTAGTAGCGGGTTTCCAAGAGACCCAGTACTTC. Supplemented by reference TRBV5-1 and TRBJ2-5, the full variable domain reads KAGVTQTPRYLIKTRGQQVTLSCSPISGHRSVSWYQQTPGQGLQFLFEYFSETQRNKGNFPGRFSGRQFSNSRSEMNVSTLELGDSALYLCASSLAVVAGFQETQYFGPGTRLLVL.

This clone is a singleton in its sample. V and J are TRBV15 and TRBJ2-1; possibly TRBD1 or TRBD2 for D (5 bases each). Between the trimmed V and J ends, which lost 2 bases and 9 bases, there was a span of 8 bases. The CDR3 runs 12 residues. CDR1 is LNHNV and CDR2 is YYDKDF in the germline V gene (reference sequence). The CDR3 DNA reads TGTGCCACCAGCAGACAGGGAGCTGAGCAGTTCTTC. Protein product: CATSRQGAEQFF.